What follows are 28 T cell receptor beta chains derived from one specimen sequenced in a study of T cell responses to AZD1222 COVID-19 vaccine. Profiled with immunoSEQ multiplex PCR; TCRdb holds only in-frame clones, not every one. The data show 40,000 to 45,000 clones, 83% seen once. The sequencing used peripheral blood, collected on day 0 of AZD1222 vaccination. These receptors were obtained from an adult in good health.

V and J are TRBV7-9 and TRBJ1-2; D is perhaps TRBD1 (5 bases). Trimming left V 2 bases short and J 7 bases short, with 14 bases between. The germline V gene encodes CDR1 SEHNR and CDR2 FQNEAQ (reference sequence). The CDR3 totals 14 residues. The CDR3 DNA reads as TGTGCCAGCAGCTTAATAGGGGAGGAGGCTGGCTACACCTTC. Its protein is CASSLIGEEAGYTF.

The chain carries TRBV5-4 and TRBJ1-2, with D uncertain. V shed 4 bases and J shed 0 bases, with 13 bases lying between them. Germline lookup yields CDR1 SGHNT and CDR2 YYREEE (reference sequence). The CDR3 spans 15 residues. The CDR3 sequence: CASSLGGPTNYGYTF. The CDR3 nucleotides are TGTGCCAGCAGCCTTGGAGGCCCGACTAACTATGGCTACACCTTC.

The chain couples TRBV28 to TRBJ2-2; TRBD1 might be the D (5 bases). The V and J ends lost 3 bases and 1 base respectively, with 9 bases between them. The CDR3 runs 15 residues. Germline CDR1 is MDHEN and CDR2 is SYDVKM. Here the CDR3 DNA reads TGTGCCAGCAGTTTGGTGGGGCAGAACACCGGGGAGCTGTTTTTT. Its protein is CASSLVGQNTGELFF.

The gene calls are TRBV19 and TRBJ2-1; 10 nucleotides line up with TRBD1. Trimming took 1 base from V and 1 from J; bases not matched to a gene: 13. Germline CDR1 and CDR2: LNHDA and SQIVND (reference sequence). CDR3 size: 20 residues. CDR3 sequence: CASSIGAGQGRPMSYNEQFF. DNA of the CDR3: TGTGCCAGTAGTATAGGGGCGGGACAGGGGAGGCCCATGTCCTACAATGAGCAGTTCTTC.

The chain employs TRBV7-9 and TRBJ1-1; D is uncertain. Per the germline V gene, CDR1 is SEHNR and CDR2 is FQNEAQ (reference sequence). Deletions cut 3 bases from V and 6 bases from J, with 11 bases between. The CDR3 length is 13 residues. This CDR3 reads CASSLGSYAEAFF. The CDR3 bases are TGTGCCAGCAGCTTGGGGTCTTATGCTGAAGCTTTCTTT. Looking up the rest from reference TRBV7-9 and TRBJ1-1 gives the full variable domain: DTGVSQNPRHKITKRGQNVTFRCDPISEHNRLYWYRQTLGQGPEFLTYFQNEAQLEKSRLLSDRFSAERPKGSFSTLEIQRTEQGDSAMYLCASSLGSYAEAFFGQGTRLTVV.

CDR3 loop: CASSPLGVGGAGYTF. DNA for the CDR3: TGTGCCAGCTCACCATTAGGGGTGGGTGGTGCCGGCTACACCTTC. The genes are TRBV18 and TRBJ1-2; D may be TRBD1 (5 bases). V was trimmed by 2 bases and J by 8 bases, leaving 18 bases between them. The CDR3 sequence is 15 residues long. The germline gives CDR1 KGHSH, CDR2 LQKENI.

This clone was recorded only once. This chain links TRBV6-4 with TRBJ2-5; D is unresolved. The V and J ends lost 0 bases and 3 bases respectively, with 5 bases between them. The CDR3 is made up of 13 amino acids. Germline V gene sequence: CDR1 MRHNA, CDR2 SNTAGT. The CDR3: CASSDSSEETQYF. The CDR3 DNA sequence: TGTGCCAGCAGTGACTCCAGCGAAGAGACCCAGTACTTC.

The chain links TRBV9 to TRBJ1-3; D perhaps matches TRBD1 (6 bases). Germline V gene sequence: CDR1 SGDLS, CDR2 YYNGEE. This CDR3 is built from 15 residues. Trimming stripped 0 bases from V and 4 bases from J, with 11 bases between. CDR3 sequence: CASSVAPGTGNTIYF. CDR3 DNA sequence: TGTGCCAGCAGCGTAGCCCCAGGGACAGGAAACACCATATATTTT.

This sequence joins TRBV2 and TRBJ1-3, with TRBD1 matching over 10 bases. Per the germline V gene, CDR1 is SNHLY and CDR2 is FYNNEI. Trimming removed 7 bases from V and 2 bases from J; junction bases left unmatched: 5. The CDR3 is 15 residues long. This chain's CDR3 is CASTLGTGAGNTIYF. In DNA form, the CDR3 reads TGTGCCAGCACGTTAGGGACAGGGGCTGGAAACACCATATATTTT.

The chain employs TRBV5-6 and TRBJ2-2; 10 bases fit TRBD2. Germline CDR1 reads SGHDT; CDR2 reads YYEEEE. After removal of 6 bases from V and 1 base from J, the junction contained 6 bases not matched to a gene. The CDR3 is made up of 16 amino acids. In DNA, the CDR3 is TGTGCCAGCATCAAACTAGCGGGGATGAACACCGGGGAGCTGTTTTTT. It is translated as CASIKLAGMNTGELFF.

The rearrangement joins TRBV5-1 to TRBJ2-3, with unresolved D. V dropped 0 bases and J dropped 0 bases, with 8 bases sitting between them. The CDR3 is made up of 15 amino acids. Germline V gene sequence: CDR1 SGHRS, CDR2 YFSETQ. The CDR3 region is CASSLDLPSTDTQYF. The CDR3 nucleotides read TGCGCCAGCAGCTTGGATCTACCTAGCACAGATACGCAGTATTTT.

The rearrangement uses TRBV21-1 and TRBJ1-1. TRBV21-1 counts as a pseudogene. The CDR3 extends over 14 amino acids. The DNA of the CDR3 is TGTGCCAGCACGCTCATGGTGGGGAACACTGAAGCTTTCTTT. The encoded protein is CASTLMVGNTEAFF.

The chain has TRBV6-5 and TRBJ2-5, with D possibly matching TRBD2 (6 bases). CDR1 is MNHEY and CDR2 is SVGAGI in the germline V gene. The ends were cut back, 6 bases at V and 7 bases at J, with 21 bases in the middle. The CDR3 is 15 amino acids. CDR3: CASRIKPRGIGTQYF. The CDR3 DNA sequence: TGTGCCAGCAGAATCAAACCTCGGGGGATAGGGACCCAGTACTTC.

The chain couples TRBV19 to TRBJ1-5; D gene uncertain. Trimming removed 3 bases at V and 2 bases at J, with 11 bases between. There are 15 residues in the CDR3. Germline CDR1 is LNHDA and CDR2 is SQIVND (reference sequence). The CDR3 loop is CASSIGTVGNQPQHF. CDR3 nucleotides: TGTGCCAGTAGTATCGGTACAGTGGGCAATCAGCCCCAGCATTTT.

The V and J genes are TRBV14 and TRBJ1-1; D remains ambiguous. With 2 bases removed from V and 1 base from J, the gap between germline ends came to 17 bases. The CDR3 is 17 amino acids. Germline V gives CDR1 SGHDN, CDR2 FVKESK. CDR3 DNA sequence: TGTGCCAGCAGCCAACTAGGGTCTACGACACCGAACACTGAAGCTTTCTTT. Translating gives CASSQLGSTTPNTEAFF.

The rearrangement uses TRBV7-6 and TRBJ2-7, with 12 bases aligning to TRBD2. The CDR3 has 19 amino acids. Germline loops: CDR1 SGHVS, CDR2 FNYEAQ. After removal of 5 bases from V and 2 bases from J, the junction contained 16 bases not matched to a gene. The CDR3, as DNA: TGTGCCAGCAGCCCGACTAGCGGGGGCCCTAATCATAGGCCCTACGAGCAGTACTTC. This encodes CASSPTSGGPNHRPYEQYF. The full variable domain, its missing parts supplied by reference TRBV7-6 and TRBJ2-7, is GAGVSQSPRYKVTKRGQDVALRCDPISGHVSLYWYRQALGQGPEFLTYFNYEAQQDKSGLPNDRFSAERPEGSISTLTIQRTEQRDSAMYRCASSPTSGGPNHRPYEQYFGPGTRLTVT.

The chain combines TRBV11-2 with TRBJ2-7; perhaps TRBD2 as D (6 bases). Trimming removed 1 base from V and 3 bases from J, with 13 bases in between. The CDR3 is 15 residues long. CDR1 is SGHAT and CDR2 is FQNNGV in the germline V gene. The CDR3 region has the DNA TGTGCCAGCAGCTTAGGGGCGGGAACCTTCTACGAGCAGTACTTC. Protein product: CASSLGAGTFYEQYF.

This clone was seen more than once but under ten times. The chain employs TRBV15 and TRBJ2-7; D may be TRBD1 (5 bases). CDR3 length equals 13 residues. CDR1 and CDR2 from the germline V gene are LNHNV and YYDKDF (reference sequence). V was cut by 5 bases and J by 0 bases, with 8 bases left in between. CDR3 residues: CATSQGFSYEQYF. The CDR3 DNA follows: TGTGCCACCAGCCAGGGCTTCTCCTACGAGCAGTACTTC.

This clone was detected only a few times. A read error may produce the germline difference seen at one junction end. This chain joins TRBV5-1 and TRBJ1-3; no firm D call. This CDR3 spans 15 amino acids. Germline-derived CDR1 and CDR2 are SGHRS and YFSETQ. CDR3 sequence: CASSLAPTAGNTIYF. CDR3 bases: TGCGCCAGCAGTTTGGCCCCGACGGCTGGAAACACCATATATTTT.

The gene calls are TRBV5-1 and TRBJ1-1; TRBD1 might be the D (6 bases). The ends were cut back, 4 bases at V and 1 base at J, with 8 bases in the middle. Germline lookup yields CDR1 SGHRS and CDR2 YFSETQ. This CDR3 is built from 13 residues. CDR3 sequence reads: CASSVQGNTEAFF. CDR3 in DNA: TGCGCCAGCAGCGTACAGGGGAACACTGAAGCTTTCTTT.

V usage is TRBV10-3 and J usage is TRBJ2-2, with D possibly TRBD1 on 5 matching bases. V was trimmed by 10 bases and J by 1 base, leaving 13 bases between them. Germline CDR1 is ENHRY and CDR2 is SYGVKD. This CDR3 contains 14 residues. The CDR3 loop is CATKGGQNTGELFF. CDR3 nucleotides: TGTGCCACCAAAGGCGGACAGAACACCGGGGAGCTGTTTTTT.

The V gene is TRBV27, the J gene TRBJ1-6; 7 bases map to TRBD1. The V segment lost 5 bases and the J segment 2 bases; nucleotides outside the gene matches: 6. The CDR3 covers 16 residues. Germline loops: CDR1 MNHEY, CDR2 SMNVEV (reference sequence). CDR3 protein: CASSPGTAAYNSPLHF. In DNA, the CDR3 is TGTGCCAGCAGTCCCGGGACAGCTGCCTATAATTCACCCCTCCACTTT.

This chain joins TRBV28 and TRBJ2-7; 10 nucleotides line up with TRBD1. This CDR3 is 14 amino acids long. Germline CDR1 reads MDHEN; CDR2 reads SYDVKM. After removal of 2 bases from V and 7 bases from J, the junction contained 5 bases not matched to a gene. CDR3 DNA: TGTGCCAGCAGTTTACGACAGGGGGCGAAGGAGCAGTACTTC. It yields the protein CASSLRQGAKEQYF.

The chain has TRBV2 and TRBJ1-4, with no clear D. Germline CDR1 SNHLY, CDR2 FYNNEI. The CDR3 consists of 14 residues. V dropped 6 bases and J dropped 7 bases, with 15 bases sitting between them. The CDR3, as DNA: TGTGCCAGCAGACCGACCGACCTCCTTGAAAAACTGTTTTTT. Translated: CASRPTDLLEKLFF.

This clone was observed a single time. This sequence joins TRBV25-1 and TRBJ1-3; D call uncertain. Deletions cut 6 bases from V and 2 bases from J, with 8 bases between. The CDR3 has 13 amino acids. CDR1 and CDR2 (germline): MGHDK, SYGVNS. CDR3 nucleotides: TGTGCCAGCAGGTCAGGCCCTGGAAACACCATATATTTT. Amino acids: CASRSGPGNTIYF.

This rearrangement joins TRBV3-1 (or the pseudogene TRBV3-2) to TRBJ1-6, with TRBD1 matching 7 bases. Germline CDR1 is LGHDT and CDR2 is YNNKEL (reference sequence). This CDR3 has 15 residues. Trimming at V came to 2 bases and at J to 9 bases, leaving 7 bases not matched to a gene. The CDR3 DNA sequence: TGTGCCAGCAGCCAAATCACAGGGGTTGGTTCACCCCTCCACTTT. The encoded protein is CASSQITGVGSPLHF.

The V gene is TRBV7-8, the J gene TRBJ1-4; no clear D. Trimming took 2 bases from V and 8 from J, leaving 6 bases between them. Germline V gives CDR1 SGHVS, CDR2 FQNEAQ. This CDR3 has 12 residues. The CDR3: CASSLNSEKLFF. As DNA, the CDR3 is TGTGCCAGCAGCTTAAATTCCGAAAAACTGTTTTTT.

V gene TRBV6-2 or TRBV6-3 combines with J gene TRBJ2-1; 7 nucleotides align to TRBD1. Germline loops: CDR1 MNHEY, CDR2 SVGEGT. V lost 2 bases and J lost 2; bases outside the gene matches: 3. The CDR3 is made up of 15 amino acids. The CDR3 coding sequence is TGTGCCAGCAGTTACGACAGGGCAACCTACAATGAGCAGTTCTTC. Translating gives CASSYDRATYNEQFF.